Below, 17 T cell receptor beta chains from the same sample are listed, as sequenced in a study of Graves' ophthalmopathy and Graves' hyperthyroidism. The TCR beta CDR3 regions underwent amplification from RNA transcripts. RT-PCR in the first round used HTBI primers; a second-round multiplex PCR followed. Via MiXCR, TCRdb re-called the multiplex PCR reads, giving one row per CDR3 protein. The table has around 470,000 distinct CDR3 sequences, around 14% seen once. What was sequenced was blood. The receptor set was obtained from a woman in her 30s with Graves' ophthalmopathy.

This clonotype showed up many times. The V and J genes are TRBV6-2 or TRBV6-3 and TRBJ1-2; 7 positions agree with TRBD1. Germline CDR1 reads MNHEY; CDR2 reads SVGEGT. CDR3 length equals 16 residues. J was trimmed by 1 base and V by 4 bases; bases with no gene match: 9. The CDR3 DNA reads as TGTGCCAGCAGTTCTCGACGGGACAGCTATAACTATGGCTACACCTTC. Translation gives CASSSRRDSYNYGYTF.

This clonotype was seen ten or more times. CDR3 region: CATKAPGAEQETQYF. The CDR3 DNA reads TGTGCCACCAAGGCGCCGGGGGCAGAGCAAGAGACCCAGTACTTC. The rearrangement links TRBV5-5 to TRBJ2-5, with D possibly called TRBD1 or TRBD2 (6 bases each). This CDR3 comprises 15 residues. Germline lookup yields CDR1 SGHKS and CDR2 YYEKEE (reference sequence). Trimming cost V 9 bases and J 2 bases, with 20 bases left between them.

The sample holds a few counts of this clonotype. The chain joins TRBV11-2 to TRBJ2-7; perhaps TRBD1 as D (5 bases). The CDR3 sequence is 16 residues long. Trimming removed 4 bases from V and 3 bases from J, with 19 bases in between. The germline V gene has CDR1 SGHAT and CDR2 FQNNGV. This chain's CDR3 is CASSSITGVSIYEQYF. CDR3 nucleotides: TGTGCCAGCAGCTCTATAACAGGTGTATCTATCTACGAGCAGTACTTC.

This clonotype showed up many times. The V call is TRBV27, the J call TRBJ1-5, with TRBD1 matching 8 bases. Germline assignment: CDR1 MNHEY and CDR2 SMNVEV (reference sequence). V lost 4 bases to trimming and J lost 4 bases; unmatched junction nucleotides: 6. This CDR3 contains 15 residues. CDR3 sequence reads: CASSSTGGTNQPQHF. DNA for the CDR3: TGTGCCAGCAGTTCAACAGGGGGTACTAATCAGCCCCAGCATTTT.

This clonotype was detected ten times or more. The chain couples TRBV12-3 or TRBV12-4 to TRBJ1-6; D remains unclear. V lost 3 bases and J 6 bases, leaving 15 bases between the germline ends. This CDR3 region has 16 residues. CDR3 sequence reads: CASSFDGRAPNSPLHF. The CDR3, as DNA: TGTGCCAGCAGTTTTGATGGTAGGGCTCCTAATTCACCCCTCCACTTT.

This clonotype was found many times. In DNA, the CDR3 is TGTGCCAGCGGCAGACAGTCCTCTAACTATGGCTACACCTTC. This codes for CASGRQSSNYGYTF. J is TRBJ1-2 and V is TRBV12-3 or TRBV12-4; tentative D call: TRBD1 (5 bases). V shed 8 bases and J shed 0 bases, with 13 bases lying between them. The CDR3 length is 14 residues.

This clonotype was found many times. CDR3 bases: TGTGCCAGTAGTAGACAACCACTATATAGTCGGAACACTGAAGCTTTCTTT. Translated: CASSRQPLYSRNTEAFF. The chain combines TRBV19 with TRBJ1-1; D gene unclear. Germline CDR1 and CDR2: LNHDA and SQIVND (reference sequence). The CDR3 runs to 17 residues. Trimming pared 4 bases from V and 1 base from J, leaving 19 bases between.

This clonotype has ten or more counts. The rearrangement joins TRBV12-3 or TRBV12-4 to TRBJ1-1; the D is unclear. The CDR3 totals 15 residues. The germline V and J ends were trimmed by 6 bases and 7 bases, with 21 bases remaining between them. Written as DNA, the CDR3 is TGTGCCAGCAGGGTAAAATTGAGGGAGGAGGATGAAGCTTTCTTT. Translation: CASRVKLREEDEAFF.

In its sample, this clonotype was seen many times. This chain connects TRBV12-3 or TRBV12-4 to TRBJ2-7, with D hard to call. The CDR3 totals 15 residues. The ends were cut back, 6 bases at V and 0 bases at J, with 15 bases in the middle. CDR3 sequence reads: CASRPHGDLSYEQYF. The CDR3 bases are TGTGCCAGCAGGCCCCATGGCGATCTCTCCTACGAGCAGTACTTC.

This clonotype was observed at least ten times. This chain connects TRBV12-3 or TRBV12-4 to TRBJ1-6; the match to TRBD1 covers 8 bases. With 6 bases clipped from V and 11 bases from J, the junction kept 9 bases outside the gene matches. The CDR3 has 14 amino acids. The CDR3 DNA sequence: TGTGCCAGCAGCCTGACAGGGGAAAGGACACCCCTCCACTTT. It codes for CASSLTGERTPLHF.

In its sample, this clonotype was seen many times. The chain uses TRBV28 and TRBJ1-1, with 8 bases matching TRBD1. Germline V gene data show CDR1 as MDHEN and CDR2 as SYDVKM. The CDR3 covers 11 residues. Trimming cost V 6 bases and J 11 bases; bases outside gene matches: 5. Here the CDR3 reads CASSRTGRAFF. CDR3 nucleotides: TGTGCCAGCAGCAGGACAGGGCGGGCTTTCTTT.

The V call is TRBV30, the J call TRBJ2-2; no firm D call. Germline CDR1 is GTSNPN and CDR2 is SVGIG (reference sequence). This CDR3 spans 15 amino acids. The ends were cut back, 4 bases at V and 0 bases at J, with 12 bases in the middle. This chain's CDR3 is CAWTIGYTNTGELFF. In DNA, the CDR3 is TGTGCCTGGACCATAGGATATACGAACACCGGGGAGCTGTTTTTT.

This clonotype was seen at least ten times. The chain links TRBV29-1 to TRBJ1-1; D unresolved. Trimming stripped 7 bases from V and 0 bases from J, with 21 bases between. CDR1 SQVTM and CDR2 ANQGSEA come from the germline V gene. The CDR3 contains 16 residues. CDR3 coding DNA: TGCAGCGCCGAGGACGGCCAGTACGGGGTGAACACTGAAGCTTTCTTT. Protein: CSAEDGQYGVNTEAFF.

The rearrangement joins TRBV5-1 to TRBJ1-5; D gene unclear. Germline V lookup: CDR1 SGHRS, CDR2 YFSETQ. The CDR3 has 14 amino acids. Trimming took off 4 bases at V and 6 bases at J, with 14 bases between the two ends. CDR3 loop: CASSLIGVGQPQHF. The CDR3 coding sequence is TGCGCCAGCAGCCTAATTGGGGTTGGTCAGCCCCAGCATTTT.

This clonotype was counted many times. The V gene is TRBV6-4, the J gene TRBJ2-2; TRBD1 is a possible D gene (6 bases). The CDR3 sequence is 18 residues long. Per the germline V gene, CDR1 is MRHNA and CDR2 is SNTAGT. Trimming left V 3 bases short and J 3 bases short, with 20 bases between. Here the CDR3 reads CASSDSPGHLVYTGELFF. For the CDR3, the DNA is TGTGCCAGCAGTGATTCACCGGGACACCTAGTCTACACCGGGGAGCTGTTTTTT.

In its sample, this clonotype was seen many times. J is TRBJ1-1 and V is TRBV4-1; no clear D. This CDR3 is 12 amino acids long. Looked up from germline, CDR1 is MGHRA and CDR2 is YSYEKL. Trimming took off 7 bases at V and 1 base at J, with 7 bases between the two ends. CDR3 loop: CASKEGNTEAFF. CDR3 DNA: TGCGCCAGCAAGGAGGGGAACACTGAAGCTTTCTTT.

This chain uses TRBV3-1 with TRBJ1-1; 7 bases are shared with TRBD1. Germline trimming cut 4 bases from V and 6 bases from J; bases unmatched to any gene: 5. Germline V lookup: CDR1 LGHDT, CDR2 YNNKEL (reference sequence). The CDR3 length is 13 residues. The DNA of the CDR3 is TGTGCCAGCAGCCCCAGGGGGGCGGCTGAAGCTTTCTTT. It translates to CASSPRGAAEAFF.